The 21 T cell receptor beta chains below all came from one sample that was sequenced in a study of blood T cell repertoires in COVID-19. The assay was immunoSEQ multiplex PCR, and TCRdb's table has in-frame clones only and misses some. Among hundreds of thousands of clones, roughly nine tenths were seen once, and the ten largest hold roughly 1.1%. The sample was PBMCs or T cells enriched from blood (not recorded which). These receptors were collected from a man aged 25-45 years who had recovered from COVID-19.

This chain uses TRBV5-1 with TRBJ1-2; 9 nucleotides line up with TRBD1. This CDR3 is 16 amino acids long. Germline V CDR1 and CDR2: SGHRS, YFSETQ. J gave up 6 bases and V 4 bases, and 13 bases lay outside the gene matches. CDR3 coding DNA: TGCGCCAGCAGCCCCTCGGGACAGGGAGGGCCTAATGGCTACACCTTC. This codes for CASSPSGQGGPNGYTF.

The V call is TRBV3-1 (or the pseudogene TRBV3-2), the J call TRBJ1-5, with a weak D call TRBD1 (6 bases). The CDR3 spans 13 residues. CDR1 LGHDT and CDR2 YNNKEL come from the germline V gene (reference sequence). V lost 5 bases to trimming and J lost 4 bases, with 9 bases between them. In nucleotides, the CDR3 is TGTGCCAGCAGCAGACAGGTAAATCAGCCCCAGCATTTT. Its protein is CASSRQVNQPQHF.

The rearrangement uses TRBV29-1 and TRBJ2-1; D might be TRBD1 (5 bases). Germline CDR1 and CDR2: SQVTM and ANQGSEA. Trimming cost V 4 bases and J 6 bases, with 10 bases left between them. CDR3 size: 12 residues. The CDR3 sequence is CSVGQGTNEQFF. The CDR3 DNA sequence: TGCAGCGTTGGGCAGGGTACCAATGAGCAGTTCTTC.

The chain is built from TRBV5-5 and TRBJ2-2; perhaps TRBD1 as D (6 bases). Trimming removed 5 bases from V and 2 bases from J, with 13 bases in between. The germline CDR1 and CDR2 sequences are SGHKS and YYEKEE (reference sequence). The CDR3 is made up of 15 amino acids. CDR3 nucleotides: TGTGCCAGCAGGATATCGGGACAAAACACCGGGGAGCTGTTTTTT. Translated: CASRISGQNTGELFF. Drawing the rest from reference TRBV5-5 and TRBJ2-2, the complete variable domain is DAGVTQSPTHLIKTRGQQVTLRCSPISGHKSVSWYQQVLGQGPQFIFQYYEKEERGRGNFPDRFSARQFPNYSSELNVNALLLGDSALYLCASRISGQNTGELFFGEGSRLTVL.

The V and J genes are TRBV5-5 and TRBJ1-2; TRBD1 is a possible D gene (5 bases). V lost 0 bases and J 3 bases, leaving 9 bases between the germline ends. This CDR3 region has 14 residues. CDR1 and CDR2 (germline): SGHKS, YYEKEE (reference sequence). The CDR3 DNA is TGTGCCAGCAGCTTGGGGGGCAAAGACTATGGCTACACCTTC. Its translation is CASSLGGKDYGYTF.

This clone has just a few counts. As DNA, the CDR3 is TGTGCCAGCAGGCCGGACAGGGACGGAAACACCATATATTTT. This codes for CASRPDRDGNTIYF. The chain joins TRBV2 to TRBJ1-3; 8 positions match TRBD1. The CDR3 is 14 residues long. Germline CDR1 reads SNHLY; CDR2 reads FYNNEI. Trimming at V came to 6 bases and at J to 4 bases, leaving 5 bases not matched to a gene.

A single count supports this clone. This chain connects TRBV27 to TRBJ1-2, with 9 bases matching TRBD1. Germline-derived CDR1 and CDR2 are MNHEY and SMNVEV (reference sequence). The trim removed 3 bases at V and 7 bases at J, leaving 6 bases unmatched. The CDR3 spans 14 residues. CDR3 sequence reads: CASSFRQGVAGYTF. The CDR3 nucleotides read TGTGCCAGCAGTTTTCGACAGGGGGTTGCTGGCTACACCTTC.

This clone appeared a few times. The chain combines TRBV3-1 (or the pseudogene TRBV3-2) with TRBJ1-6, with TRBD1 identical over 9 bases. V was pared by 0 bases and J by 9 bases, with 3 bases of the junction left unmatched. There are 15 residues in the CDR3. Germline V lookup: CDR1 LGHDT, CDR2 YNNKEL (reference sequence). The CDR3 nucleotides are TGTGCCAGCAGCCAAGAGGGGACAGGGCTTTCACCCCTCCACTTT. It codes for CASSQEGTGLSPLHF.

V usage is TRBV30 and J usage is TRBJ1-5; D gene ambiguous. In germline, CDR1 is GTSNPN, CDR2 SVGIG (reference sequence). The CDR3 runs to 15 residues. V lost 0 bases and J 7 bases, leaving 16 bases between the germline ends. CDR3 bases: TGTGCCTGGAGTGTATTTCTGAGCACGGGACAGCCCCAGCATTTT. Amino acids: CAWSVFLSTGQPQHF.

V usage is TRBV5-1 and J usage is TRBJ2-3, with D perhaps TRBD1 (5 bases). Germline V gene lookup returns CDR1 SGHRS and CDR2 YFSETQ. V was shortened by 2 bases and J by 3 bases, with 13 bases between the two germline ends. This CDR3 spans 15 amino acids. For the CDR3, the DNA is TGCGCCAGCAGCTTAGCCAGGGCGAGGACAGATACGCAGTATTTT. It translates to CASSLARARTDTQYF.

This sequence joins TRBV24-1 and TRBJ2-1, with D possibly matching TRBD1 (6 bases). Trimming pared 3 bases from V and 8 bases from J, leaving 7 bases between. Germline V lookup: CDR1 KGHDR, CDR2 SFDVKD. CDR3 length: 12 residues. The CDR3 loop is CATSDHRDEQFF. The DNA for the CDR3 is TGTGCCACCAGTGATCACAGGGATGAGCAGTTCTTC.

The chain uses TRBV19 and TRBJ2-5; 8 bases align to TRBD1. The CDR3 has 17 residues. Germline V gene lookup returns CDR1 LNHDA and CDR2 SQIVND (reference sequence). V lost 2 bases, J lost 4 bases, and 12 bases stayed unmatched. The CDR3 protein is CASSIIPGPGGSETQYF. In nucleotides, the CDR3 is TGTGCCAGTAGTATAATCCCAGGCCCAGGGGGCTCAGAGACCCAGTACTTC.

The V and J genes are TRBV5-8 and TRBJ2-7; D perhaps matches TRBD2 (5 bases). CDR3 size: 13 residues. CDR1 and CDR2 from the germline V gene are SGHTS and YDEGEE. V was shortened by 2 bases and J by 3 bases, with 9 bases between the two germline ends. The CDR3 coding sequence is TGTGCCAGCAGCTTCCCGGGGAACTACGAGCAGTACTTC. This codes for CASSFPGNYEQYF.

The rearrangement uses TRBV19 and TRBJ2-5; a weak D match, TRBD2 (6 bases). The CDR3 totals 14 residues. Germline CDR1 is LNHDA and CDR2 is SQIVND (reference sequence). The V gene lost 3 bases and the J gene lost 5 bases, with 13 bases spanning the gap. CDR3 in amino acids: CASSIGASVETQYF. For the CDR3, the DNA is TGTGCCAGTAGTATCGGGGCTAGCGTTGAGACCCAGTACTTC.

The genes are TRBV9 and TRBJ1-1; perhaps TRBD1 as D (6 bases). Trimming removed 3 bases at V and 3 bases at J, with 18 bases between. This CDR3 contains 16 residues. Germline CDR1 is SGDLS and CDR2 is YYNGEE. Here the CDR3 reads CASSAATGWLDTEAFF. The CDR3 nucleotides are TGTGCCAGCAGCGCGGCTACAGGGTGGCTCGACACTGAAGCTTTCTTT.

V gene TRBV19 combines with J gene TRBJ2-7; 10 bases agree with TRBD2. V shed 4 bases and J 7 bases; nucleotides not matched to a gene: 13. CDR1 LNHDA and CDR2 SQIVND come from the germline V gene (reference sequence). CDR3 length: 16 amino acids. The CDR3 coding sequence is TGTGCCAGTAGTACTCGGACTAGCGGCACCCCGCTGGAGCAGTACTTC. It translates to CASSTRTSGTPLEQYF.

The CDR3 DNA is TGTGCCACTCCGGAGGGGGCGTTGAACACTGAAGCTTTCTTT. Encoded protein: CATPEGALNTEAFF. The rearrangement joins TRBV27 to TRBJ1-1; 7 nucleotides agree with TRBD1. Losses at the gene ends were 10 bases for V and 0 bases for J; bases not matched to a gene: 8. The germline gives CDR1 MNHEY, CDR2 SMNVEV (reference sequence). The CDR3 is made up of 14 amino acids.

As for this clone: Other nucleotide sequences from this sample produce the same CDR3. The J gene is TRBJ2-1, the V gene TRBV24-1, with TRBD2 matching over 11 bases. Germline CDR1 KGHDR, CDR2 SFDVKD. The CDR3 sequence is 15 residues long. Trimming cost V 3 bases and J 6 bases; bases outside gene matches: 3. DNA of the CDR3: TGTGCCACCAGTGATCCTGGGACTAGCGGCAATGAGCAGTTCTTC. It translates to CATSDPGTSGNEQFF.

The genes are TRBV2 and TRBJ2-3, with 10 bases matching TRBD2. This CDR3 comprises 16 residues. From germline, CDR1 is SNHLY and CDR2 FYNNEI. The ends lost 5 bases at V and 6 bases at J; junction bases unmatched: 11. Here the CDR3 reads CASSPLVLAGADTQYF. The DNA of the CDR3 is TGTGCCAGCAGTCCCCTCGTGCTAGCGGGGGCCGATACGCAGTATTTT.

This chain links TRBV11-2 with TRBJ2-5, with a possible D match to TRBD2 (6 bases). Germline CDR1 reads SGHAT; CDR2 reads FQNNGV. The ends were cut back, 3 bases at V and 2 bases at J, with 13 bases in the middle. CDR3 length: 15 amino acids. The CDR3 region has the DNA TGTGCCAGCAGCTTGAATAGCGGAGCTCAAGAGACCCAGTACTTC. Protein: CASSLNSGAQETQYF.

This chain joins TRBV7-8 and TRBJ2-3, with D possibly matching TRBD2 (5 bases). V lost 4 bases, J lost 2 bases, and 10 bases lay in between. CDR3 length equals 14 residues. Germline-derived CDR1 and CDR2 are SGHVS and FQNEAQ. The CDR3 DNA reads as TGTGCCAGCAGCTCTGACGGACTCACAGATACGCAGTATTTT. As protein: CASSSDGLTDTQYF.